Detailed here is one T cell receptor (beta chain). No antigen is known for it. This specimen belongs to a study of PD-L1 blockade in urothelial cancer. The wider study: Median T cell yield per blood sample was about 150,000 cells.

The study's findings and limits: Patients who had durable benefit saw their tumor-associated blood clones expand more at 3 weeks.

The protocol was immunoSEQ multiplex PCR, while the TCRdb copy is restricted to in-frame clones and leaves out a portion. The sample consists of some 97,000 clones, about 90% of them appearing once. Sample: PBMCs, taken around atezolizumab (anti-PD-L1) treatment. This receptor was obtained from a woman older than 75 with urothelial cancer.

The CDR3 loop reads CASSMPGQGLYGYTF. The CDR3 DNA follows: TGTGCCAGCAGCATGCCGGGACAGGGACTCTATGGCTACACCTTC. This chain links TRBV5-6 with TRBJ1-2; 9 bases agree with TRBD1. The CDR3 covers 15 residues. J lost 4 bases, V lost 4 bases, and 8 bases had no gene match. The germline V gene has CDR1 SGHDT and CDR2 YYEEEE.